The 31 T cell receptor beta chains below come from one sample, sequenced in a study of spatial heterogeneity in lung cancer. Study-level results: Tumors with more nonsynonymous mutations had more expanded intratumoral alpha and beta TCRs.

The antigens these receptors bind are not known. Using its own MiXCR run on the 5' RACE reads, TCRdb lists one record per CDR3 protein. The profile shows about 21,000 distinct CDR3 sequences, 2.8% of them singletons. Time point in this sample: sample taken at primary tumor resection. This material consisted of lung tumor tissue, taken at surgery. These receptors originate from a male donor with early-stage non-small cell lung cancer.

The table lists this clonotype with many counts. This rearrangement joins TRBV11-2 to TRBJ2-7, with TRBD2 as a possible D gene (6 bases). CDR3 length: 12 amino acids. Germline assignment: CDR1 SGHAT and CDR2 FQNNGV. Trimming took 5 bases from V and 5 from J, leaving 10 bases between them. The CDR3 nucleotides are TGTGCCAGCAGCCTATGGGGGGACGAGCAGTACTTC. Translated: CASSLWGDEQYF.

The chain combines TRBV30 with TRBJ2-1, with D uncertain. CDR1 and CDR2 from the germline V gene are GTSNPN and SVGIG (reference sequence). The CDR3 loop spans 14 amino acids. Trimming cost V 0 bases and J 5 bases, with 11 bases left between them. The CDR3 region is CAWSVRLEHNEQFF. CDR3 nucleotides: TGTGCCTGGAGTGTAAGGCTAGAGCACAATGAGCAGTTCTTC.

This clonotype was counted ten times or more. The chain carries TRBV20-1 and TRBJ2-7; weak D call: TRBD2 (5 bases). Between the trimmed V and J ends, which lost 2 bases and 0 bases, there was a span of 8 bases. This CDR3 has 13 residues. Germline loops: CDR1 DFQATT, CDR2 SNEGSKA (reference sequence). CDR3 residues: CSARNSVSYEQYF. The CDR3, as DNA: TGCAGTGCTAGAAATAGCGTCTCCTACGAGCAGTACTTC.

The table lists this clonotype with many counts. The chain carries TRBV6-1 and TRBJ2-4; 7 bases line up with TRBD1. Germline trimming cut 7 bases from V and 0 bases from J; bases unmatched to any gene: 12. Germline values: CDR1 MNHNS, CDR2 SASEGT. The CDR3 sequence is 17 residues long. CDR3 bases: TGTGCCAGCAACACAGGGGCGCCCGGCCTAGCCAAAAACATTCAGTACTTC. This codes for CASNTGAPGLAKNIQYF.

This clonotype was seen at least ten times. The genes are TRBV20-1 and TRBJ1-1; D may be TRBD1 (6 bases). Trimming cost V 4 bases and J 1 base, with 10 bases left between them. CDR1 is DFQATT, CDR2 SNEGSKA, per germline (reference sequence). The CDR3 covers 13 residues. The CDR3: CSATRDTNTEAFF. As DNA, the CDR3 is TGCAGTGCTACGCGGGACACGAACACTGAAGCTTTCTTT.

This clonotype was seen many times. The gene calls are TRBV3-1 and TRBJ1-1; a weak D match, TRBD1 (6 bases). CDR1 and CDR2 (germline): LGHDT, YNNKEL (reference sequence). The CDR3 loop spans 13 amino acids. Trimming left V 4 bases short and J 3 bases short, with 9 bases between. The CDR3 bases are TGTGCCAGCAGCCGAAACAGGGACACTGAAGCTTTCTTT. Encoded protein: CASSRNRDTEAFF.

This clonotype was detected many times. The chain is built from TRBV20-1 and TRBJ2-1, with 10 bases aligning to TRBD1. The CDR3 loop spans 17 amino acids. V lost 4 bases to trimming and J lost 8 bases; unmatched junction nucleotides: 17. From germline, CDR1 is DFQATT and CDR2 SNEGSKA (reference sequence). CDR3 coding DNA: TGCAGTGCTATAGGGACAGGGGCGAGCGGGAGAGTGGATGAGCAGTTCTTC. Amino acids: CSAIGTGASGRVDEQFF.

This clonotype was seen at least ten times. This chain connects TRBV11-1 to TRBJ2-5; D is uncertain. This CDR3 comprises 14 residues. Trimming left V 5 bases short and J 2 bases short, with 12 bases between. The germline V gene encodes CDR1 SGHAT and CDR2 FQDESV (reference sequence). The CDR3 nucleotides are TGTGCCAGCAGCCTCCAACGTTCACAAGAGACCCAGTACTTC. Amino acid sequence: CASSLQRSQETQYF.

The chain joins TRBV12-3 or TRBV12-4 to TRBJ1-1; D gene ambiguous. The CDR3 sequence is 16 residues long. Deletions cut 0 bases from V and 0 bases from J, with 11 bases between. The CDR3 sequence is CASSLAPLGLNTEAFF. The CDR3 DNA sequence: TGTGCCAGCAGTTTAGCGCCATTGGGGTTGAACACTGAAGCTTTCTTT.

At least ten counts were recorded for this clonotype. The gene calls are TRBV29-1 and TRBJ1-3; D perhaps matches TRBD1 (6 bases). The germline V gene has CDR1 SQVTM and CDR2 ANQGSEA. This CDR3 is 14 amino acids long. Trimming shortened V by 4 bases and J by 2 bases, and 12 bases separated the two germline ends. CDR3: CSVVSGATGNTIYF. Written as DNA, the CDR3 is TGCAGCGTTGTATCGGGGGCTACTGGAAACACCATATATTTT.

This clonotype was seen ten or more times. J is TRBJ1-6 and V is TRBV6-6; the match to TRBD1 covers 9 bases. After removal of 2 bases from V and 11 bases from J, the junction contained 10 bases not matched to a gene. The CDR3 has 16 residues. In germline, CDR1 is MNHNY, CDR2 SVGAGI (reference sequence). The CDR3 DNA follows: TGTGCCAGCAGTTACCCGCAGGGACAGGGAATTCCACCCCTCCACTTT. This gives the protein CASSYPQGQGIPPLHF.

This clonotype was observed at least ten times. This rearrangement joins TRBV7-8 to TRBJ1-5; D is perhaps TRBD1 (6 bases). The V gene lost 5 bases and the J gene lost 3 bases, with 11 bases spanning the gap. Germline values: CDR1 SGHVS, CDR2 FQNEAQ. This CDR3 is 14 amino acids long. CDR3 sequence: CASSKPGHNQPQHF. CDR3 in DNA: TGTGCCAGCAGCAAGCCGGGACACAATCAGCCCCAGCATTTT.

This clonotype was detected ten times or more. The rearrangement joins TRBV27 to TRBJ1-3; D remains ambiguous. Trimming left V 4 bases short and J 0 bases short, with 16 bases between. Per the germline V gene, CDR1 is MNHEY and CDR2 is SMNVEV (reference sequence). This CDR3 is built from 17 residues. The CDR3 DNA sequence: TGTGCCAGCAGTTCTCCTTCCAGCGGACTCTCTGGAAACACCATATATTTT. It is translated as CASSSPSSGLSGNTIYF.

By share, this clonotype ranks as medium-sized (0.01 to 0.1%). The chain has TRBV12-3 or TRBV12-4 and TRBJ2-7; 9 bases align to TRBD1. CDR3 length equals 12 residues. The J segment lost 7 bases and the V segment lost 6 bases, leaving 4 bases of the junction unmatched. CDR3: CASRGTGREQYF. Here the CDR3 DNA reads TGTGCCAGCAGGGGGACAGGGAGGGAGCAGTACTTC.

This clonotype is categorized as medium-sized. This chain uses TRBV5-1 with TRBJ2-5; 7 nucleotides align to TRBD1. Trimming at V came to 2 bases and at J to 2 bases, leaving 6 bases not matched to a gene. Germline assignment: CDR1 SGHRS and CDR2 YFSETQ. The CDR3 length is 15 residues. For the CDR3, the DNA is TGCGCCAGCAGCTTAGGGGACAGACTACAAGAGACCCAGTACTTC. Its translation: CASSLGDRLQETQYF. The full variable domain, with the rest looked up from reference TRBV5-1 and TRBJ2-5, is KAGVTQTPRYLIKTRGQQVTLSCSPISGHRSVSWYQQTPGQGLQFLFEYFSETQRNKGNFPGRFSGRQFSNSRSEMNVSTLELGDSALYLCASSLGDRLQETQYFGPGTRLLVL.

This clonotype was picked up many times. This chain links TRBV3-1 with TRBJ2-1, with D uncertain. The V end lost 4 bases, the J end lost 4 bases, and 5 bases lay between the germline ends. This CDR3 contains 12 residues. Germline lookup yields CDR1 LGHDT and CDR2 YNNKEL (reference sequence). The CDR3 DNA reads TGTGCCAGCAGCCTACTATACAATGAGCAGTTCTTC. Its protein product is CASSLLYNEQFF.

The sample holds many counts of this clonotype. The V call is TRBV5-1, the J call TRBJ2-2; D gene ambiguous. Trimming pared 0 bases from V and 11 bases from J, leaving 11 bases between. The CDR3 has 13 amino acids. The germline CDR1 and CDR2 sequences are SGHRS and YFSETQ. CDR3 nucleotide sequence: TGCGCCAGCAGCTTGGGGGCGGCCAAAGAGCTGTTTTTT. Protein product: CASSLGAAKELFF.

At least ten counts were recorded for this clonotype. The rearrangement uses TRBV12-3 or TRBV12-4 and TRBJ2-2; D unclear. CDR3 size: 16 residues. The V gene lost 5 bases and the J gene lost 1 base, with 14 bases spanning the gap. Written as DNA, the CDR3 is TGTGCCAGCAGTCCAGTCGCATCTAGGAACACCGGGGAGCTGTTTTTT. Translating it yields CASSPVASRNTGELFF.

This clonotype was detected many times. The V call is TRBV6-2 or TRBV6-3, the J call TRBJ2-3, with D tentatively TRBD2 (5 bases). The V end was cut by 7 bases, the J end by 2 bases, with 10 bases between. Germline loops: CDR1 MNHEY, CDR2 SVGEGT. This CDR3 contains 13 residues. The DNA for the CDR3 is TGTGCCAGCAAGGAGGATGCCACAGATACGCAGTATTTT. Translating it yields CASKEDATDTQYF.

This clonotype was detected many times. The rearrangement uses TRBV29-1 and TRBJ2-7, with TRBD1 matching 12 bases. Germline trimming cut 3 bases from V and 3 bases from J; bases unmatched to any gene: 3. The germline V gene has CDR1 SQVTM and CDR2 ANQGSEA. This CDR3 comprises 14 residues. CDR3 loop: CSVEGTGGFYEQYF. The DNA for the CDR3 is TGCAGCGTTGAGGGGACAGGGGGCTTCTACGAGCAGTACTTC.

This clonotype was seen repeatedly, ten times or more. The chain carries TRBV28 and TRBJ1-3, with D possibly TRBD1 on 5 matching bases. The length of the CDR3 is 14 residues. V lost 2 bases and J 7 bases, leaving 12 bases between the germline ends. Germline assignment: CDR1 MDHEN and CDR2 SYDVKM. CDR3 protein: CASSLDSIPNTIYF. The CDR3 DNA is TGTGCCAGCAGTTTAGACAGTATCCCTAACACCATATATTTT.

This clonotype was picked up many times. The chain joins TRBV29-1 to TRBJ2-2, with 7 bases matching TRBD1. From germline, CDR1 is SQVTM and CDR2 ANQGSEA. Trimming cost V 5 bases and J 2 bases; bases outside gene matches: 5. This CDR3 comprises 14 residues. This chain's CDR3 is CSVYQGVNTGELFF. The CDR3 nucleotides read TGCAGCGTTTACCAGGGGGTCAACACCGGGGAGCTGTTTTTT.

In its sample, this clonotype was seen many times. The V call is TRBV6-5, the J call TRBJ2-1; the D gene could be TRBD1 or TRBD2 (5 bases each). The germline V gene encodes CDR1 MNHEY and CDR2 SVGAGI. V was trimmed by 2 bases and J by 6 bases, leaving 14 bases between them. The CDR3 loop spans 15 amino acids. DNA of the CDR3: TGTGCCAGCAGTTACGTCGCTCTAGGGACCAATGAGCAGTTCTTC. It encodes CASSYVALGTNEQFF.

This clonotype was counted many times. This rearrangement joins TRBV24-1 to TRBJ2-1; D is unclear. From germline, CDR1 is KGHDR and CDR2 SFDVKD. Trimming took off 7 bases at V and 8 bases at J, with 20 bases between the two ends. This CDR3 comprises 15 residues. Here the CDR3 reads CATSSRYVGTDEQFF. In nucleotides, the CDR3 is TGTGCCACCAGCTCTAGGTACGTGGGTACAGATGAGCAGTTCTTC.

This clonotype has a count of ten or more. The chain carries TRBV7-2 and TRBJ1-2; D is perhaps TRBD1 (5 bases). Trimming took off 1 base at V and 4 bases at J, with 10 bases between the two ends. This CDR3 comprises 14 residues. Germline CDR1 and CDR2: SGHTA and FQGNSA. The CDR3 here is CASSLVRDSYGYTF. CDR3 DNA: TGTGCCAGCAGCTTAGTCCGGGACTCCTATGGCTACACCTTC.

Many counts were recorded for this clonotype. The CDR3 nucleotides are TGTGCCAGCGAGGGACACTCCGGGGCCTACGAGCAGTACTTC. Its translation: CASEGHSGAYEQYF. V and J are TRBV28 and TRBJ2-7; weak D call: TRBD1 (6 bases). CDR3 length equals 14 residues. Germline V gene data show CDR1 as MDHEN and CDR2 as SYDVKM. V lost 8 bases, J lost 2 bases, and 16 bases lay in between.

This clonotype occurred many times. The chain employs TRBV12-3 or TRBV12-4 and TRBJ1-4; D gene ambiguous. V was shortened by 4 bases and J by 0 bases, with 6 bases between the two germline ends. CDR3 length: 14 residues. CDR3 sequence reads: CASSSGSTNEKLFF. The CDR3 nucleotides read TGTGCCAGCAGTTCCGGGTCAACTAATGAAAAACTGTTTTTT.

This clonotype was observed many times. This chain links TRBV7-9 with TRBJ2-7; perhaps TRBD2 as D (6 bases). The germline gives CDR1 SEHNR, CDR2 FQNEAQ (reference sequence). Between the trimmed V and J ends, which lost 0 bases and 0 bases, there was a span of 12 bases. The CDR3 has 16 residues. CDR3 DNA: TGTGCCAGCAGCTTAGCGGGAGCGGGCGTCTCCTACGAGCAGTACTTC. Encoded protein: CASSLAGAGVSYEQYF.

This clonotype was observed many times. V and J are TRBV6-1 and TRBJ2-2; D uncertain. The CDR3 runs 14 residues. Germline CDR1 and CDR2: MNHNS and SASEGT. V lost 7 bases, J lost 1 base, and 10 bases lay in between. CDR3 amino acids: CASIVRKNTGELFF. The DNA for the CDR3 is TGTGCCAGCATCGTGCGGAAGAACACCGGGGAGCTGTTTTTT.

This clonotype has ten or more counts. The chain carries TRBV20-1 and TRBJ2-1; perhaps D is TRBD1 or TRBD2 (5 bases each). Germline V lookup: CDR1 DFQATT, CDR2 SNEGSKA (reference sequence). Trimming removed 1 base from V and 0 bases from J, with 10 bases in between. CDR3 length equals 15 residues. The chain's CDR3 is CSARVPGSSYNEQFF. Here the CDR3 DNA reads TGCAGTGCTAGAGTCCCAGGGAGCTCCTACAATGAGCAGTTCTTC.

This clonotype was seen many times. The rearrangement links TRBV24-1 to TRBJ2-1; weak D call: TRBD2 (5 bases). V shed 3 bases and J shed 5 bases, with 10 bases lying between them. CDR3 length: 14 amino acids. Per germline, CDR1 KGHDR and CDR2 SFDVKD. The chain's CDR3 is CATSDTGNDNEQFF. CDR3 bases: TGTGCCACCAGTGATACGGGAAATGACAATGAGCAGTTCTTC.